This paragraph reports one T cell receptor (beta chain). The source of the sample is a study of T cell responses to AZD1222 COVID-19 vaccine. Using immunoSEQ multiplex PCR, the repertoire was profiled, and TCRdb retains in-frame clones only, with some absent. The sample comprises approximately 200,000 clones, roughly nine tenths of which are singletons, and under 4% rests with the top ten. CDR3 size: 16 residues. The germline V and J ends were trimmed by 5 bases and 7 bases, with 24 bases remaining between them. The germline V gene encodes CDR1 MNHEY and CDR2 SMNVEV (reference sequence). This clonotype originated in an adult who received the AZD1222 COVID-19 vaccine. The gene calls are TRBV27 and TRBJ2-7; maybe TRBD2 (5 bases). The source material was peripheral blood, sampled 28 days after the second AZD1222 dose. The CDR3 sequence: CASSAIPTGMRWEQYF. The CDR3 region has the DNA TGTGCCAGCAGTGCCATCCCGACGGGGATGCGGTGGGAGCAGTACTTC.